The T cell receptor beta chain under discussion was sequenced for a study of T cell responses to AZD1222 COVID-19 vaccine. Whole-study results and caveats: The sample set comprised mostly white British donors with more females, and clonal diversity was possibly underestimated. Repertoires in all cases were sampled only once the peak T cell response had passed.

In the case of this clone: The antigen is unknown.

The protocol was immunoSEQ multiplex PCR, while the TCRdb copy is restricted to in-frame clones and leaves out a portion. The profile shows 130,000 or so clones, approximately 92% of them singletons. The CDR3 is 18 residues long. V gave up 0 bases and J gave up 4 bases, with 19 bases separating them. The germline V gene encodes CDR1 MRHNA and CDR2 SNTAGT. The sequence was obtained from an adult who received the AZD1222 COVID-19 vaccine. This sample comprised peripheral blood, obtained 28 days after the second AZD1222 dose. The chain couples TRBV6-4 to TRBJ1-5, with a tentative D call TRBD1 (5 bases). CDR3 sequence reads: CASSDSVSRGQNNQPQHF. CDR3 in DNA: TGTGCCAGCAGTGACTCCGTGTCTCGGGGCCAGAATAATCAGCCCCAGCATTTT.